This is a list of T cell receptor beta chains from one sample in a study of blood T cell repertoires in COVID-19. TCRdb's table, derived via immunoSEQ multiplex PCR, lists solely in-frame clones and lacks some. The profile shows over 65,000 clones, approximately 87% of them singletons. The sample taken for sequencing was peripheral blood. These receptors were taken from a woman aged 60 to 75 with acute or convalescent COVID-19. Both conserved end residues are part of each CDR3. Size is stated for part of the rows, as once, few or many counts, or as a class when the clone is expanded.

abundance: -
v_gene: TRBV5-5
len: 15
CDR3aa: CASSSGQGAIYGYTF

abundance: -
v_gene: TRBV18
len: 12
CDR3aa: CASSPPGAGAFF

abundance: -
v_gene: TRBV4-1
len: 15
CDR3aa: CASSQGTGSTDTQYF

abundance: -
v_gene: TRBV6-6
len: 15
CDR3aa: CASSYGPATNEKLFF

abundance: -
v_gene: TRBV18
len: 13
CDR3aa: CASSPGLGNEQFF

abundance: -
v_gene: TRBV4-1
len: 15
CDR3aa: CASSQLRVGDSPLHF

abundance: once
v_gene: TRBV24-1
len: 13
CDR3aa: CATSELTGYGYTF

abundance: -
v_gene: TRBV3-1/TRBV3-2
len: 12
CDR3aa: CASSLSGTGEYF

abundance: -
v_gene: TRBV12-3/TRBV12-4
len: 13
CDR3aa: CASSLRGNTEAFF

abundance: -
v_gene: TRBV7-9
len: 15
CDR3aa: CASSWRDRGYNEQFF

abundance: -
v_gene: TRBV3-1/TRBV3-2
len: 13
CDR3aa: CASSQSPGETQYF

abundance: -
v_gene: TRBV6-5
len: 15
CDR3aa: CASSQQGASNQPQHF

abundance: -
v_gene: TRBV11-1
len: 15
CDR3aa: CASSLALQGTDTQYF

abundance: -
v_gene: TRBV28
len: 13
CDR3aa: CASTDRGDEKLFF

abundance: -
v_gene: TRBV7-6
len: 17
CDR3aa: CASSLEGATRTGNTIYF

abundance: once
v_gene: TRBV10-3
len: 12
CDR3aa: CAISAPGGEAFF

abundance: -
v_gene: TRBV5-1
len: 16
CDR3aa: CASSSTTGPMNTEAFF

abundance: once
v_gene: TRBV9
len: 13
CDR3aa: CASNPGGGETQYF

abundance: -
v_gene: TRBV6-5
len: 12
CDR3aa: CASIRDTGELFF

abundance: -
v_gene: TRBV9
len: 14
CDR3aa: CASSVGQIQETQYF

abundance: -
v_gene: TRBV21-1
len: 17
CDR3aa: CASTGGRTGANTGELFF

abundance: -
v_gene: TRBV6-5
len: 13
CDR3aa: CASRREGAETQYF

abundance: -
v_gene: TRBV5-1
len: 13
CDR3aa: CASSFLGADGYTF

abundance: once
v_gene: TRBV4-2
len: 17
CDR3aa: CASSQISPGQFNQPQHF

abundance: -
v_gene: TRBV3-1/TRBV3-2
len: 12
CDR3aa: CASSLGANEQFF

abundance: -
v_gene: TRBV5-1
len: 13
CDR3aa: CASGGELNTEAFF

abundance: -
v_gene: TRBV7-9
len: 18
CDR3aa: CASSLAGRLAGNTGELFF

abundance: -
v_gene: TRBV5-1
len: 14
CDR3aa: CASSPVLLNTEAFF

abundance: -
v_gene: TRBV7-9
len: 18
CDR3aa: CASSLAPLGRGRDTEAFF

abundance: -
v_gene: TRBV7-9
len: 14
CDR3aa: CASTPRGMNTEAFF

abundance: few
v_gene: TRBV3-1/TRBV3-2
len: 14
CDR3aa: CASSQGQRNSPLHF

abundance: -
v_gene: TRBV6-2/TRBV6-3
len: 17
CDR3aa: CASSYPSQGGISNEQFF

abundance: once
v_gene: TRBV6-5
len: 14
CDR3aa: CASRLGTGKNIQYF

abundance: -
v_gene: TRBV9
len: 11
CDR3aa: CASSPQETQYF

abundance: -
v_gene: TRBV11-2
len: 16
CDR3aa: CASSLKIGVRQETQYF

abundance: -
v_gene: TRBV15
len: 14
CDR3aa: CATSTRTGAEKLFF

abundance: -
v_gene: TRBV7-7
len: 13
CDR3aa: CASSLEQGQPQHF

abundance: -
v_gene: TRBV19
len: 15
CDR3aa: CASSIGQSEVSPLHF

abundance: -
v_gene: TRBV10-1
len: 18
CDR3aa: CASSGSRENPFSYNEQFF

abundance: -
v_gene: TRBV6-5
len: 13
CDR3aa: CASSLDTDYGYTF

abundance: few
v_gene: TRBV6-2/TRBV6-3
len: 16
CDR3aa: CASSYSITSAPGELFF

abundance: -
v_gene: TRBV11-2
len: 13
CDR3aa: CASSLDRGDTQYF

abundance: few
v_gene: TRBV14
len: 17
CDR3aa: CASSHRGGPISGNTIYF

abundance: -
v_gene: TRBV3-1/TRBV3-2
len: 13
CDR3aa: CASSPGMNTEAFF

abundance: -
v_gene: TRBV20-1
len: 11
CDR3aa: CSARTGDEQFF

abundance: -
v_gene: TRBV12-3/TRBV12-4
len: 13
CDR3aa: CASSLSRNQPQHF

abundance: -
v_gene: TRBV5-1
len: 15
CDR3aa: CASSPGTAYQETQYF